These 16 T cell receptor beta chains originate from one sample sequenced in a study of blood T cell repertoires in COVID-19. Generated by immunoSEQ multiplex PCR, the TCRdb table keeps only in-frame clones and is missing some. The sample contains approximately 190,000 clones, approximately 84% of which appear only once. Sequenced sample: peripheral blood. All receptors come from an elderly man with acute or convalescent COVID-19.

The rearrangement uses TRBV7-8 and TRBJ2-7; D gene unclear. V was clipped by 6 bases and J by 0 bases, with 15 bases between them. Germline CDR1 and CDR2: SGHVS and FQNEAQ. The CDR3 contains 15 residues. The CDR3, as DNA: TGTGCCAGCAGTCTTACGGGTACAAGCTCCTACGAGCAGTACGTC. Protein: CASSLTGTSSYEQYV.

The chain employs TRBV5-1 and TRBJ1-4, with TRBD1 identical over 7 bases. In germline, CDR1 is SGHRS, CDR2 YFSETQ. This CDR3 spans 14 amino acids. V lost 2 bases, J lost 7 bases, and 5 bases stayed unmatched. The CDR3 loop reads CASSFNRGSEKLFF. The CDR3 coding sequence is TGCGCCAGCAGCTTTAACAGGGGTAGTGAAAAACTGTTTTTT.

V is TRBV24-1 and J is TRBJ2-2, with 10 bases that match TRBD2. V lost 5 bases to trimming and J lost 7 bases; unmatched junction nucleotides: 6. This CDR3 region has 15 residues. CDR1 KGHDR and CDR2 SFDVKD come from the germline V gene. CDR3 in amino acids: CATSGTSGIGGELFF. In DNA, the CDR3 is TGTGCCACCAGTGGCACTAGCGGGATCGGCGGGGAGCTGTTTTTT.

The CDR3 coding sequence is TGTGCCAGCAGTTACTCTCCCGGACAGGGCTACACCTTC. It yields the protein CASSYSPGQGYTF. The J gene is TRBJ1-2, the V gene TRBV6-5; the D gene is possibly TRBD1 (6 bases). Trimming removed 0 bases from V and 8 bases from J, with 10 bases in between. Germline V gives CDR1 MNHEY, CDR2 SVGAGI. The CDR3 has 13 residues.

This clone has only one observation. The chain has TRBV18 and TRBJ1-2; 12 bases are shared with TRBD1. Germline V lookup: CDR1 KGHSH, CDR2 LQKENI. V gave up 3 bases and J gave up 5 bases; unmatched junction bases: 4. The CDR3 is 15 amino acids. CDR3 region: CASSPPGQGAYGYTF. DNA of the CDR3: TGTGCCAGCTCACCGCCGGGACAGGGGGCTTATGGCTACACCTTC.

This clone turned up a few times. V usage is TRBV11-3 and J usage is TRBJ2-5, with D possibly matching TRBD2 (7 bases). The CDR3 consists of 15 residues. Germline V gives CDR1 SGHNT, CDR2 YENEEA. V shed 0 bases and J shed 5 bases, with 13 bases lying between them. CDR3 in DNA: TGTGCCAGCAGCTTAGATAGGGGGGGTCAGGAGACCCAGTACTTC. This encodes CASSLDRGGQETQYF.

In DNA form, the CDR3 reads TGTGCCATCAGTGCGCGGCTAGCGGAGGCCTACGAGCAGTACGTC. This encodes CAISARLAEAYEQYV. The chain links TRBV10-3 to TRBJ2-7, with 7 bases lining up with TRBD2. Trimming removed 4 bases from V and 2 bases from J; junction bases left unmatched: 8. The CDR3 covers 15 residues. Germline V gene sequence: CDR1 ENHRY, CDR2 SYGVKD.

The V and J genes are TRBV6-2 or TRBV6-3 and TRBJ2-4, with 12 bases fitting TRBD2. The CDR3 has 21 amino acids. Trimming at V came to 2 bases and at J to 3 bases, leaving 17 bases not matched to a gene. Germline CDR1 MNHEY, CDR2 SVGEGT. The CDR3 DNA is TGTGCCAGCAGTTACCAACATTCGACTAGCGGGAGCGGGGGTTTCAAAAACATTCAGTACTTC. Protein product: CASSYQHSTSGSGGFKNIQYF.

This clone was detected a few times. The rearrangement uses TRBV11-2 and TRBJ2-1; D perhaps matches TRBD2 (6 bases). The germline V and J ends were trimmed by 6 bases and 0 bases, with 15 bases remaining between them. The germline V gene has CDR1 SGHAT and CDR2 FQNNGV. This CDR3 comprises 16 residues. The CDR3 coding sequence is TGTGCCAGCAGGTACGGAGGGCCCAGCTCCTACAATGAGCAGTTCTTC. It is translated as CASRYGGPSSYNEQFF.

The chain uses TRBV2 and TRBJ2-5; TRBD2 matches 14 bases. The V gene's germline CDR1 is SNHLY and CDR2 FYNNEI. Losses at the gene ends were 6 bases for V and 9 bases for J; bases not matched to a gene: 9. The CDR3 has 15 residues. CDR3 nucleotide sequence: TGTGCCAGCAGCGGGGGACTAGCGGGAGTCCGACCCCAGTACTTC. Its protein is CASSGGLAGVRPQYF.

The chain carries TRBV10-3 and TRBJ2-7, with D uncertain. V was trimmed by 6 bases and J by 0 bases, leaving 9 bases between them. CDR1 is ENHRY and CDR2 is SYGVKD in the germline V gene. CDR3 length: 13 residues. CDR3 protein: CAIRASSSYEQYV. Here the CDR3 DNA reads TGTGCCATCAGGGCTTCCTCCTCCTACGAGCAGTACGTC.

The chain links TRBV18 to TRBJ2-7, with TRBD1 matching over 7 bases. Germline lookup yields CDR1 KGHSH and CDR2 LQKENI. This CDR3 is built from 15 residues. V trimming: 4 bases; J trimming: 0 bases; junction bases outside the gene matches: 6. The CDR3 region is CASSLLTGSSYEQYF. Here the CDR3 DNA reads TGTGCCAGCTCACTCCTGACAGGGAGCTCCTACGAGCAGTACTTC.

The chain carries TRBV2 and TRBJ2-5, with TRBD2 matching over 9 bases. Germline trimming cut 6 bases from V and 5 bases from J; bases unmatched to any gene: 10. Germline V gives CDR1 SNHLY, CDR2 FYNNEI. The length of the CDR3 is 15 residues. The CDR3 is CASRANSGSGETQYF. The CDR3, as DNA: TGTGCCAGCAGAGCTAATAGCGGGAGTGGGGAGACCCAGTACTTC. Using reference TRBV2 and TRBJ2-5 for the parts outside the CDR3, the full variable domain is EPEVTQTPSHQVTQMGQEVILRCVPISNHLYFYWYRQILGQKVEFLVSFYNNEISEKSEIFDDQFSVERPDGSNFTLKIRSTKLEDSAMYFCASRANSGSGETQYFGPGTRLLVL.

V and J are TRBV6-6 and TRBJ1-1; 9 bases agree with TRBD1. The CDR3 totals 14 residues. The V and J ends lost 3 bases and 8 bases, in that order; junction bases with no gene match: 7. CDR1 MNHNY and CDR2 SVGAGI come from the germline V gene (reference sequence). CDR3 in amino acids: CASSYPEQGAEAFF. DNA of the CDR3: TGTGCCAGCAGTTATCCCGAACAGGGGGCAGAAGCTTTCTTT.

CDR3 DNA: TGTGCCAGCAGCCTTCATGGACGGGCGGGGACCGGGGAGCTGTTTTTT. This translates into CASSLHGRAGTGELFF. V is TRBV3-1 (or the pseudogene TRBV3-2) and J is TRBJ2-2, with D maybe TRBD2 (6 bases). The germline V gene encodes CDR1 LGHDT and CDR2 YNNKEL (reference sequence). This CDR3 is 16 amino acids long. The V end lost 4 bases, the J end lost 5 bases, and 17 bases lay between the germline ends.

The chain is built from TRBV3-1 (or the pseudogene TRBV3-2) and TRBJ1-6, with 7 bases lining up with TRBD1. Germline assignment: CDR1 LGHDT and CDR2 YNNKEL (reference sequence). The CDR3 is 16 residues long. The junction had 9 bases not matched to a gene; V was cut back by 4 bases and J by 6 bases. The CDR3 spells CASSPSTGRSNSPLHF. Here the CDR3 DNA reads TGTGCCAGCAGCCCCTCGACAGGGAGGAGTAATTCACCCCTCCACTTT.